This TCR beta chain was sequenced for a study of naive and memory T cell subsets. Findings of the study overall: TCR abundance followed a power law differing between naive and memory subsets. Possibly reflecting memory cells re-expressing CD45RA, a few larger clonotypes occurred in naive repertoires, especially CD8.

An equimolar mix of two oligonucleotides served as the beta constant-region primer for TRBC1 and TRBC2. Four rounds of PCR amplified the ligated cDNA using nested alpha and beta constant-region primers plus SP2. Via MiXCR, TCRdb re-called the UMI-ligation and nested PCR reads, giving one row per CDR3 protein. The sample yields over 110,000 distinct CDR3 sequences, about a fifth seen once. This CDR3 is built from 14 residues. CDR1 SQVTM and CDR2 ANQGSEA come from the germline V gene. Trimming cost V 0 bases and J 3 bases, with 11 bases left between them. This clonotype was found a few times. Its antigen is unidentified.

This rearrangement joins TRBV29-1 to TRBJ2-5, with D perhaps TRBD1 (5 bases). This TCR derives from a human donor in good health. The specimen sequenced was naive CD8+ T cells from blood. CDR3 sequence (DNA): TGCAGCGTTGAAGATCTAGGCAGGGAAGAGACCCAGTACTTC. This translates into CSVEDLGREETQYF.